This TCR beta chain was captured in a study of blood T cell repertoires in COVID-19. Repertoires were generated with immunoSEQ multiplex PCR, while TCRdb's copy carries only in-frame clones and drops some. The sample has 130,000 to 150,000 clones; approximately 88% are singletons. This CDR3 spans 16 amino acids. Trimming left V 1 base short and J 0 bases short, with 10 bases between. CDR1 is SGHAT and CDR2 is FQNNGV in the germline V gene. This chain uses TRBV11-2 with TRBJ1-3; D uncertain. The receptor was derived from a man between 65 and 80 years old with acute or convalescent COVID-19. The sample comprised peripheral blood. The CDR3 DNA reads as TGTGCCAGCAGCTTAGCACCAGCGAGCTCTGGAAACACCATATATTTT. Translation: CASSLAPASSGNTIYF.